This TCR beta chain was sequenced in a study of blood T cell repertoires in COVID-19. Study summary: Sites in the United States, Italy and Spain provided acute and convalescent COVID-19 samples. T cells, B-cell-depleted T cells, or PBMCs provided the cDNA or gDNA that served as material.

Trimming stripped 0 bases from V and 2 bases from J, with 8 bases between. The CDR3 is 14 residues long. CDR1 and CDR2 from the germline V gene are SGHKS and YYEKEE (reference sequence). Original methodology: How many nucleated cells were present was estimated from reference gene primer amplification. Clones were sequenced by immunoSEQ multiplex PCR, and TCRdb holds only the in-frame ones, with some missing. V and J calls and clone size follow that table, whereas D and trimming were derived from the DNA. Of about 150,000 clones detected, roughly four fifths appear once; the ten largest clones hold roughly 15%.

The sequence came from a human donor with acute or convalescent COVID-19. The donor label of this sample is uncertain. The V call is TRBV5-5, the J call TRBJ1-1, with D hard to call. The material sequenced was peripheral blood. Written as DNA, the CDR3 is TGTGCCAGCAGCTTGGATGGCGGAAACACTGAAGCTTTCTTT. It specifies CASSLDGGNTEAFF.